A selection of T cell receptor beta chains follows, all from one sample in a study of response to subunit inactivated influenza vaccine. One entry per CDR3 protein results from TCRdb running MiXCR on the RT-PCR reads. Among about 190,000 distinct CDR3 sequences, approximately 14% were seen once, and the ten largest hold approximately 30%. The sample in question was CD8+ T cells sorted from PBMCs, obtained around 5 days after vaccination. The receptors stem from a middle-aged man who received an inactivated influenza vaccine. The CDR3 runs from the conserved cysteine through the conserved F or W. D genes are given only for firm matches. Size is stated for part of the rows, as once, few or many counts, or as a class when the clone is expanded.

V	length	J	D	size	DNA	CDR3
TRBV7-9	15	TRBJ2-3	TRBD2	few	TGTGCCAGCAGTGGTCTAGCGGGAGGAGGAGATACGCAGTATTTT	CASSGLAGGGDTQYF
TRBV4-3	17	TRBJ2-2	.	few	TGCGCCAGCAGCCAAGATTTGATGGGGTTTGGCACCGGGGAGCTGTTTTTT	CASSQDLMGFGTGELFF
TRBV2	16	TRBJ2-4	.	.	TGTGCCAGCTCCCCCGGCAGGGGCCTTACTCGGAACATTCAGTACTTC	CASSPGRGLTRNIQYF
TRBV20-1	11	TRBJ1-4	.	.	TGCAGTGCTAGAGATTCGGGCGTAGTCACGTTT	CSARDSGVVTF
TRBV7-8	15	TRBJ1-5	.	few	TGTGCCAGCAGCTTAGGGGGGAATAGCAATCAGCCCCAGCATTTT	CASSLGGNSNQPQHF
TRBV29-1	14	TRBJ2-1	TRBD1	many	TGCAGCGTCTCAACAGGGGGCTCCTACAATGAGCAGTTCTTC	CSVSTGGSYNEQFF
TRBV4-3	16	TRBJ1-2	.	.	TGCGCCAGCAGCCATAAACCGGGACCTAACTTCTATGGCTACACCTTC	CASSHKPGPNFYGYTF
TRBV29-1	16	TRBJ1-2	.	.	TGCAGCGTTAAGGGGGACGGATACCTAGCTAACTATGGCTACACCTTC	CSVKGDGYLANYGYTF
TRBV9	15	TRBJ2-1	.	.	TGTGCCAGCAGCGTAGATCCCGGGGCCTACAATGAGCAGTTCTTC	CASSVDPGAYNEQFF
TRBV15	13	TRBJ2-5	.	.	TGTGCCACCAGCAGAGAGGGGGAGGAGACCCAGTACTTC	CATSREGEETQYF
TRBV5-1	14	TRBJ2-7	.	many	TGCGCCAGCAGCTTGGTCAGGGGATCCTACGAGCAGTACTTC	CASSLVRGSYEQYF
TRBV27	13	TRBJ2-3	.	few	TGTGCCAGCAGTTTATCCGGAGGAGATACGCAGTATTTT	CASSLSGGDTQYF
TRBV29-1	12	TRBJ2-2	TRBD1	.	TGCAGCGTGACAGGGGAAGGCGGGGAGCTGTTTTTT	CSVTGEGGELFF
TRBV7-8	15	TRBJ2-3	TRBD2	few	TGTGCCAGCAGCGGGACTAGCGGTAGCACAGATACGCAGTATTTT	CASSGTSGSTDTQYF
TRBV27	13	TRBJ1-1	.	few	TGTGCCAGCAGTTGGGGACAAAACACTGAAGCTTTCTTT	CASSWGQNTEAFF
TRBV4-3	15	TRBJ2-5	.	few	TGCGCCAGTTCTAGAGATTCAGGGAGTACGGAGACCCAGTACTTC	CASSRDSGSTETQYF
TRBV7-2	16	TRBJ2-5	TRBD2	.	TGTGCCAGCAGCTTGAGGTCTAGCGGTATCGTATGGACCCAGTACTTC	CASSLRSSGIVWTQYF